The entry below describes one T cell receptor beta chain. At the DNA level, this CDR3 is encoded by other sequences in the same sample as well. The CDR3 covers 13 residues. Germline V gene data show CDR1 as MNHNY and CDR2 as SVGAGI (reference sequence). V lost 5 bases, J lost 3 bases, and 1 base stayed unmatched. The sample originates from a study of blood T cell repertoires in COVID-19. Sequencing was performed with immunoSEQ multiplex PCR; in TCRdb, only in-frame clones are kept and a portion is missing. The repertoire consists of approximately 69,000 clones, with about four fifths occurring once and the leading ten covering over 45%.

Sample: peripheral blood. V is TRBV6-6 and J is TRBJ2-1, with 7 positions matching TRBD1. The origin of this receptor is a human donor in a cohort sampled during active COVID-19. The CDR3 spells CASSRDSYNEQFF. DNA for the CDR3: TGTGCCAGCAGTCGGGACAGCTACAATGAGCAGTTCTTC.